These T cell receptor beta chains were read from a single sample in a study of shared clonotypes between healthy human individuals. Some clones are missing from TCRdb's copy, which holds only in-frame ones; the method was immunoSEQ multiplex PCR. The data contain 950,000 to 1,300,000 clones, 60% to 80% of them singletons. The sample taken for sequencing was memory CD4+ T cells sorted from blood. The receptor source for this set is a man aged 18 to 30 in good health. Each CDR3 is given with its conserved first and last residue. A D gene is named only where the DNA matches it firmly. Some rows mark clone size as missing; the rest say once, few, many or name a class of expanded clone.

CDR3 DNA: TGTGCCAGCAGCCTCCAGGGGACAGGCGATGAAAAACTGTTTTTT
CDR3 protein: CASSLQGTGDEKLFF
clone size: few
CDR3 length: 15
V gene: TRBV5-5
J gene: TRBJ1-4
D gene: TRBD1

CDR3 DNA: TGTGCCCGTGAACCGGGACAGGGGGCCTGGGCTAATGAAAAACTGTTTTTT
CDR3 protein: CAREPGQGAWANEKLFF
clone size: -
CDR3 length: 17
V gene: TRBV19
J gene: TRBJ1-4
D gene: TRBD1

CDR3 DNA: TGCGCCAGCAGCTTGCGGACAGGGTCCGGGGAGCTGTTTTTT
CDR3 protein: CASSLRTGSGELFF
clone size: -
CDR3 length: 14
V gene: TRBV5-1
J gene: TRBJ2-2
D gene: TRBD1

CDR3 DNA: TGTGCCTGGAGTGTACGCCGAGCTGAAGCTTTCTTT
CDR3 protein: CAWSVRRAEAFF
clone size: few
CDR3 length: 12
V gene: TRBV30
J gene: TRBJ1-1
D gene: -

CDR3 DNA: TGTGCCAGCAGCATTTTCGGGGCGGAACTGTTTTTT
CDR3 protein: CASSIFGAELFF
clone size: -
CDR3 length: 12
V gene: TRBV28
J gene: TRBJ1-4
D gene: -

CDR3 DNA: TGTGCCAGCAGCGTCGGTCACGTCCAAGAGACCCAGTACTTC
CDR3 protein: CASSVGHVQETQYF
clone size: -
CDR3 length: 14
V gene: TRBV9
J gene: TRBJ2-5
D gene: -

CDR3 DNA: TGCGCCAGCAGCTTGACGAACGGACAGGGAGGGACAGATACGCAGTATTTT
CDR3 protein: CASSLTNGQGGTDTQYF
clone size: -
CDR3 length: 17
V gene: TRBV5-1
J gene: TRBJ2-3
D gene: -

CDR3 DNA: TGTGCCAGCAGCTCCTCGTGGGGTGACACCGGGGAGCTGTTTTTT
CDR3 protein: CASSSSWGDTGELFF
clone size: once
CDR3 length: 15
V gene: TRBV11-2
J gene: TRBJ2-2
D gene: -

CDR3 DNA: TGTGCCAGTGCCTCCATTGGGAGGGACACCGGGGAGCTGTTTTTT
CDR3 protein: CASASIGRDTGELFF
clone size: -
CDR3 length: 15
V gene: TRBV19
J gene: TRBJ2-2
D gene: TRBD2

CDR3 DNA: TGTGCCAGCAGTTCGACCGCCCCCAATGAAAAACTGTTTTTT
CDR3 protein: CASSSTAPNEKLFF
clone size: -
CDR3 length: 14
V gene: TRBV6-6
J gene: TRBJ1-4
D gene: -

CDR3 DNA: TGTGCCAGCAGCCGGGACAGTCTAACCTACAATGAGCAGTTCTTC
CDR3 protein: CASSRDSLTYNEQFF
clone size: -
CDR3 length: 15
V gene: TRBV11-3
J gene: TRBJ2-1
D gene: TRBD1

CDR3 DNA: TGTGCCAGCAGCTGGGACAGGGGCCAGCCCCAGCATTTT
CDR3 protein: CASSWDRGQPQHF
clone size: -
CDR3 length: 13
V gene: TRBV6-5
J gene: TRBJ1-5
D gene: TRBD1

CDR3 DNA: TGTGCCTGGAGTGTATCGGGCGTCACGGATACGCAGTATTTT
CDR3 protein: CAWSVSGVTDTQYF
clone size: once
CDR3 length: 14
V gene: TRBV30
J gene: TRBJ2-3
D gene: -

CDR3 DNA: TGTGCCAGCAGCTTCGCGACAGGGGCCTACGAGCAGTACTTC
CDR3 protein: CASSFATGAYEQYF
clone size: -
CDR3 length: 14
V gene: TRBV11-2
J gene: TRBJ2-7
D gene: TRBD1

CDR3 DNA: TGTGCCAGCAGCTCTACCCGGGATCAGCCCCAGCATTTT
CDR3 protein: CASSSTRDQPQHF
clone size: -
CDR3 length: 13
V gene: TRBV7-2
J gene: TRBJ1-5
D gene: -

CDR3 DNA: TGTGCCAGCGTAAGAGCCCCCAATGAAAAACTGTTTTTT
CDR3 protein: CASVRAPNEKLFF
clone size: once
CDR3 length: 13
V gene: TRBV28
J gene: TRBJ1-4
D gene: -

CDR3 DNA: TGTGCCAGCAGCCGGGCTGGGTCCTACGAGCAGTACTTC
CDR3 protein: CASSRAGSYEQYF
clone size: -
CDR3 length: 13
V gene: TRBV11-1
J gene: TRBJ2-7
D gene: -

CDR3 DNA: TGTGCCAGCAGTGTAGGGGGGTATAATTCACCCCTCCACTTT
CDR3 protein: CASSVGGYNSPLHF
clone size: -
CDR3 length: 14
V gene: TRBV6-1
J gene: TRBJ1-6
D gene: -

CDR3 DNA: TGTGCCAGCAGCGTTACCCCCTCTTCCGCACGGCAGGGGGGTTATGGCTACACCTTC
CDR3 protein: CASSVTPSSARQGGYGYTF
clone size: -
CDR3 length: 19
V gene: TRBV7-9
J gene: TRBJ1-2
D gene: TRBD1

CDR3 DNA: TGTGCCTGGCTTAGAGAGGGTAAAAACATTCAGTACTTC
CDR3 protein: CAWLREGKNIQYF
clone size: -
CDR3 length: 13
V gene: TRBV30
J gene: TRBJ2-4
D gene: -

CDR3 DNA: TGTGCCAGCAGAGAGGAGGGGGGCACAGATACGCAGTATTTT
CDR3 protein: CASREEGGTDTQYF
clone size: -
CDR3 length: 14
V gene: TRBV6-5
J gene: TRBJ2-3
D gene: -

CDR3 DNA: TGCGCCAGCAGCCTTGCAGGGGGCTGGGAAGGCTACACCTTC
CDR3 protein: CASSLAGGWEGYTF
clone size: once
CDR3 length: 14
V gene: TRBV4-1
J gene: TRBJ1-2
D gene: TRBD1

CDR3 DNA: TGTGCCAGCAGCGTTACGGGGATGAACACTGAAGCTTTCTTT
CDR3 protein: CASSVTGMNTEAFF
clone size: few
CDR3 length: 14
V gene: TRBV9
J gene: TRBJ1-1
D gene: -

CDR3 DNA: TGTGCCAGCAGCTTAAGGCTCGCCTCTGGCTACACCTTC
CDR3 protein: CASSLRLASGYTF
clone size: -
CDR3 length: 13
V gene: TRBV5-6
J gene: TRBJ1-2
D gene: -

CDR3 DNA: TGCAGCGTTGTTACTCCGGACAGGGGGCTTTGGGGTGGCTACACCTTC
CDR3 protein: CSVVTPDRGLWGGYTF
clone size: -
CDR3 length: 16
V gene: TRBV29-1
J gene: TRBJ1-2
D gene: TRBD1

CDR3 DNA: TGTGCCAGTAGTATAAAGGCAGACTATGGCTACACCTTC
CDR3 protein: CASSIKADYGYTF
clone size: -
CDR3 length: 13
V gene: TRBV19
J gene: TRBJ1-2
D gene: -

CDR3 DNA: TGCGCCAGCAGCTTGACCGGGGACCGGACAGATACGCAGTATTTT
CDR3 protein: CASSLTGDRTDTQYF
clone size: -
CDR3 length: 15
V gene: TRBV5-1
J gene: TRBJ2-3
D gene: -

CDR3 DNA: TGTGCCAGCTCACCTAGGGAAGGCTATGGCTACACCTTC
CDR3 protein: CASSPREGYGYTF
clone size: -
CDR3 length: 13
V gene: TRBV18
J gene: TRBJ1-2
D gene: -

CDR3 DNA: TGTGCCAGCAGCCCCGGACAGGGAAGGGGCCACTTC
CDR3 protein: CASSPGQGRGHF
clone size: -
CDR3 length: 12
V gene: TRBV7-9
J gene: TRBJ2-7
D gene: TRBD1

CDR3 DNA: TGTGCCAGCAGCATGGGGACGGGAAATCAGCCCCAGCATTTT
CDR3 protein: CASSMGTGNQPQHF
clone size: -
CDR3 length: 14
V gene: TRBV7-2
J gene: TRBJ1-5
D gene: -

CDR3 DNA: TGTGCCAGCAGGGCACCCGGGACAGGGAATGAAAAACTGTTTTTT
CDR3 protein: CASRAPGTGNEKLFF
clone size: once
CDR3 length: 15
V gene: TRBV6-1
J gene: TRBJ1-4
D gene: TRBD1

CDR3 DNA: TGTGCCAGCAGACAATATGACAGGGGGCAGTCCTACGAGCAGTACTTC
CDR3 protein: CASRQYDRGQSYEQYF
clone size: -
CDR3 length: 16
V gene: TRBV2
J gene: TRBJ2-7
D gene: TRBD1

CDR3 DNA: TGTGCCAGCAGCTACAGGTCCCAGAACACTGAAGCTTTCTTT
CDR3 protein: CASSYRSQNTEAFF
clone size: -
CDR3 length: 14
V gene: TRBV5-5
J gene: TRBJ1-1
D gene: -

CDR3 DNA: TGTGCCAGCTCACCCCTAGCTAGCACAGATACGCAGTATTTT
CDR3 protein: CASSPLASTDTQYF
clone size: -
CDR3 length: 14
V gene: TRBV18
J gene: TRBJ2-3
D gene: -

CDR3 DNA: TGTGCCAGCAAGGGTGGCGAGCAGTACTTC
CDR3 protein: CASKGGEQYF
clone size: -
CDR3 length: 10
V gene: TRBV2
J gene: TRBJ2-7
D gene: -

CDR3 DNA: TGTGCCATCAGTGAGTCGAGAACCGGCGGCAATCAGCCCCAGCATTTT
CDR3 protein: CAISESRTGGNQPQHF
clone size: -
CDR3 length: 16
V gene: TRBV6-4
J gene: TRBJ1-5
D gene: -

CDR3 DNA: TGTGCCAGCAGGGCTGGGTGGCAGCTGAACACTGAAGCTTTCTTT
CDR3 protein: CASRAGWQLNTEAFF
clone size: few
CDR3 length: 15
V gene: TRBV11-1
J gene: TRBJ1-1
D gene: -

CDR3 DNA: TGTGCCAGCAGCTTACCCTACCAAGAGACCCAGTACTTC
CDR3 protein: CASSLPYQETQYF
clone size: -
CDR3 length: 13
V gene: TRBV7-2
J gene: TRBJ2-5
D gene: -

CDR3 DNA: TGTGCCACCAGCAGAGATTTGGGGACAGGGATCTACGAGCAGTACTTC
CDR3 protein: CATSRDLGTGIYEQYF
clone size: -
CDR3 length: 16
V gene: TRBV15
J gene: TRBJ2-7
D gene: TRBD1

CDR3 DNA: TGTGCCATCAGGGGCGCAGGACCCATCGACTACACCTTC
CDR3 protein: CAIRGAGPIDYTF
clone size: -
CDR3 length: 13
V gene: TRBV10-3
J gene: TRBJ1-2
D gene: -

CDR3 DNA: TGTGCCAGCAGCTTTGTAGATATCATGAACACTGAAGCTTTCTTT
CDR3 protein: CASSFVDIMNTEAFF
clone size: -
CDR3 length: 15
V gene: TRBV5-6
J gene: TRBJ1-1
D gene: -

CDR3 DNA: TGTGCCAGCAGCGGCGTCAGCTCCTACAATGAGCAGTTCTTC
CDR3 protein: CASSGVSSYNEQFF
clone size: -
CDR3 length: 14
V gene: TRBV2
J gene: TRBJ2-1
D gene: -

CDR3 DNA: TGTGCCAGCAGCCCCCGTGAGTTGCAGCGGACTGCGCAGTTCTTC
CDR3 protein: CASSPRELQRTAQFF
clone size: few
CDR3 length: 15
V gene: TRBV7-2
J gene: TRBJ2-1
D gene: -

CDR3 DNA: TGTGCCAGCAGCGCAAGAACAGGGGGCGCCGAATTCTTC
CDR3 protein: CASSARTGGAEFF
clone size: -
CDR3 length: 13
V gene: TRBV9
J gene: TRBJ2-1
D gene: TRBD1

CDR3 DNA: TGCGCCAGCAGCTTTGACCGTACAGATACGCAGTATTTT
CDR3 protein: CASSFDRTDTQYF
clone size: -
CDR3 length: 13
V gene: TRBV5-1
J gene: TRBJ2-3
D gene: -

CDR3 DNA: TGTGCCAGCAGGCAGGGGATGGACTATGGCTACACCTTC
CDR3 protein: CASRQGMDYGYTF
clone size: once
CDR3 length: 13
V gene: TRBV5-4
J gene: TRBJ1-2
D gene: -

CDR3 DNA: TGTGCCAGCAGGCCCAAGGGACAGATCAACTATGGCTACACCTTC
CDR3 protein: CASRPKGQINYGYTF
clone size: -
CDR3 length: 15
V gene: TRBV28
J gene: TRBJ1-2
D gene: TRBD1

CDR3 DNA: TGTGCCAGCAGTTCGATACGACAGGGAGATTACAATGAGCAGTTCTTC
CDR3 protein: CASSSIRQGDYNEQFF
clone size: -
CDR3 length: 16
V gene: TRBV6-5
J gene: TRBJ2-1
D gene: TRBD1

CDR3 DNA: TGTGCCAGTACCTCACAACCACCGGGACGAGGGGACCGATCGAACACTGAAGCTTTCTTT
CDR3 protein: CASTSQPPGRGDRSNTEAFF
clone size: -
CDR3 length: 20
V gene: TRBV19
J gene: TRBJ1-1
D gene: -

CDR3 DNA: TGTGCCAGCAGCACCGACGGTCCCTATGGCTACACCTTC
CDR3 protein: CASSTDGPYGYTF
clone size: -
CDR3 length: 13
V gene: TRBV5-5
J gene: TRBJ1-2
D gene: -

CDR3 DNA: TGCGCCAGCAGCCCCAGGGCAAGAGCCAAAAACATTCAGTACTTC
CDR3 protein: CASSPRARAKNIQYF
clone size: -
CDR3 length: 15
V gene: TRBV23-1
J gene: TRBJ2-4
D gene: -

CDR3 DNA: TGTGCCAGCAGCTCTTTAGGTGGGACCCAAGAGACCCAGTACTTC
CDR3 protein: CASSSLGGTQETQYF
clone size: -
CDR3 length: 15
V gene: TRBV7-2
J gene: TRBJ2-5
D gene: -

CDR3 DNA: TGTGCCAGCAGCTTGATGGGTGAGGGGGGCTTAGCCAAAAACATTCAGTACTTC
CDR3 protein: CASSLMGEGGLAKNIQYF
clone size: -
CDR3 length: 18
V gene: TRBV5-6
J gene: TRBJ2-4
D gene: -

CDR3 DNA: TGTGCCAGCAGCTTTGGACGCGAAGCTTTCTTT
CDR3 protein: CASSFGREAFF
clone size: -
CDR3 length: 11
V gene: TRBV11-2
J gene: TRBJ1-1
D gene: -

CDR3 DNA: TGTGCCACCTCGGCGTTTGGCTCGGGAGAGCAGTACTTC
CDR3 protein: CATSAFGSGEQYF
clone size: -
CDR3 length: 13
V gene: TRBV6-5
J gene: TRBJ2-7
D gene: -

CDR3 DNA: TGCGCCAGCAGGAAAGGGATCAACACCGGGGAGCTGTTTTTT
CDR3 protein: CASRKGINTGELFF
clone size: few
CDR3 length: 14
V gene: TRBV10-1
J gene: TRBJ2-2
D gene: -

CDR3 DNA: TGTGCCAGCAGGCGGGACCCGTCCACCGGGGAGCTGTTTTTT
CDR3 protein: CASRRDPSTGELFF
clone size: -
CDR3 length: 14
V gene: TRBV6-5
J gene: TRBJ2-2
D gene: -

CDR3 DNA: TGTGCCAGCAGAGTTCCTAGCGGGGGGCCCACCGGGGAGCTGTTTTTT
CDR3 protein: CASRVPSGGPTGELFF
clone size: -
CDR3 length: 16
V gene: TRBV27
J gene: TRBJ2-2
D gene: TRBD2

CDR3 DNA: TGTGCCAGCAGTGAACTACTAGCGGGAGGGCTTACCTACGAGCAGTACTTC
CDR3 protein: CASSELLAGGLTYEQYF
clone size: -
CDR3 length: 17
V gene: TRBV25-1
J gene: TRBJ2-7
D gene: TRBD2